This T cell receptor (beta chain) originates from a study of T cells and copy number aberrations in small-cell lung cancer (dated by TCRdb to the early 2020s). General notes on the study: Whole-exome sequencing of the same tumor regions was paired with TCR repertoire sequencing so that T cell metrics could be related to mutations and copy number aberrations. Tumor TCR data existed for about 17 patients, and some 15 patients had TCR data from both tumor tissue and normal tissue.

General conclusions and limits of the study: Because surgical resection is uncommon in small-cell lung cancer, the study was limited by a small sample size, and the findings need validation. Tumors had lower T-cell density, richness and clonality than adjacent lung tissue, but the difference in density was not significant. Every specimen was formalin-fixed paraffin-embedded tissue, a material known to introduce sequencing artifacts.

CDR1 SGHTS and CDR2 YDEGEE were looked up in the germline V gene. The CDR3 starts with the cysteine, ends with the phenylalanine, and has 13 residues. Here the CDR3 DNA is all that survives: 39 bases in frame from base 1. V gives up 5 bases and J gives up 5 bases, and the segment between their germline ends measures 14 bases. The immunoSEQ hsTCRB Kit was used with multiplexed V- and J-gene primers to amplify TCR-beta CDR3 regions from genomic DNA. Unique DNA barcodes were added in a second PCR, and the samples were pooled together with one negative control and one positive control. The pooled TCR-beta libraries were sequenced using a 150-cycle paired-end protocol on an Illumina MiSeq. The source study handled its data this way. Adaptive Biotechnologies processed the raw sequencing data and produced a report containing normalized, annotated TCR-beta repertoires. T-cell density was computed as TCR-beta templates normalized to usable DNA, which was estimated by amplifying housekeeping genes. Richness was defined as the count of unique rearrangements, and clonality was defined as 1 minus Pielou's evenness. The clones in this table, taken by TCRdb from immuneACCESS, are in-frame only. Not every clone is retained; where verified, under half of the shortfall comes from an unresolved V gene, and the cause of the rest is unknown. V, J and clone size reflect that table, while D and trimming were determined from the DNA. The table for this sample lists 2,000 to 2,500 clones; 79% of them were counted only once. The ten largest clones take up under 10% of the sample.

Turning to this clone: The antigen it binds to is not known. Per-nucleotide qualities are absent, and no much larger clonotype sits a single base away.

The donors were limited-stage small-cell lung cancer patients whose surgical resection took place in Hangzhou, China, between about 2008 and 2020. All donors were treated with upfront surgery without preoperative chemotherapy or radiotherapy, and immunotherapy was not given to any donor before or after surgery. Each of the 20 or so patients in the sequenced cohort was a smoker or a heavy second-hand smoker. Adjacent normal lung was collected at least 2 cm from the tumor margin and was confirmed morphologically free of malignant cells by two pathologists. To characterize T cell repertoire heterogeneity, the study applied multi-region TCR-beta sequencing to resected limited-stage small-cell lung cancers and to tumor-adjacent lung tissue. Genomic DNA was extracted from FFPE tissue using the AllPrep DNA/RNA FFPE Kit (Qiagen).

The TCR comes from a woman aged 60 to 75 with small cell lung cancer. Sequencing input: normal tissue next to the tumor. The chain joins TRBV5-8 to TRBJ2-7; the D segment could be TRBD2, given 5 matching bases. The CDR3 region: CASSFSGFHEQYF. The DNA reads TGTGCCAGCAGTTTCTCGGGGTTCCACGAGCAGTACTTC.